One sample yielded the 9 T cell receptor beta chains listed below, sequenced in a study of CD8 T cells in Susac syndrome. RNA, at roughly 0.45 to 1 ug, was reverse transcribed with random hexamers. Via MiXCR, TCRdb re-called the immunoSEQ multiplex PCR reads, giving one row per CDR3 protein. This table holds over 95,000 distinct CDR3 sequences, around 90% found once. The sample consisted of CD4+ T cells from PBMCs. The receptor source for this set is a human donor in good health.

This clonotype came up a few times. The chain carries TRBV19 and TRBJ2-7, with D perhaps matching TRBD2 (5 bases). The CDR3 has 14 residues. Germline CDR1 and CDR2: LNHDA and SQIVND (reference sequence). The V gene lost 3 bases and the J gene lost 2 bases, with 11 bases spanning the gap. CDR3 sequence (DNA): TGTGCCAGTAGTATGAGGGTCTCAACCTACGAGCAGTACTTC. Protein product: CASSMRVSTYEQYF.

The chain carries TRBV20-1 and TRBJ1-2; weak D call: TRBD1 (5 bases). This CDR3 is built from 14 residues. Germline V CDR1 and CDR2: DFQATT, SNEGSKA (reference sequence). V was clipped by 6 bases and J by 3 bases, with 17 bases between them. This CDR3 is CSATRGDGDYGYTF. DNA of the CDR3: TGCAGTGCCACTCGGGGGGATGGCGACTATGGCTACACCTTC.

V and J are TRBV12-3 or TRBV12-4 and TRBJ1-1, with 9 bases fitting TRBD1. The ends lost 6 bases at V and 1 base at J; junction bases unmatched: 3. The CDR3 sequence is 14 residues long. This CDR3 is CASRRDRENTEAFF. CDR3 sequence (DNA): TGTGCCAGCAGACGGGACAGGGAGAACACTGAAGCTTTCTTT.

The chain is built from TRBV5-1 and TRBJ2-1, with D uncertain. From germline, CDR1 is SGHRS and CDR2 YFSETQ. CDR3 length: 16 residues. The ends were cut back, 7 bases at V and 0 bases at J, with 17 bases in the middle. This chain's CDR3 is CASGKKDGGSYNEQFF. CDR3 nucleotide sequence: TGCGCCAGCGGAAAGAAGGACGGCGGCTCCTACAATGAGCAGTTCTTC.

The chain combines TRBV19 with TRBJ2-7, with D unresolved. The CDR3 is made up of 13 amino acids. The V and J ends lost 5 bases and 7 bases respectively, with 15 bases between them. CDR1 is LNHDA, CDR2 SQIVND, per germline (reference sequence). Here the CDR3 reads CASSGEIAREQYF. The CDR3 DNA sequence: TGTGCCAGTAGTGGGGAAATAGCCCGTGAGCAGTACTTC.

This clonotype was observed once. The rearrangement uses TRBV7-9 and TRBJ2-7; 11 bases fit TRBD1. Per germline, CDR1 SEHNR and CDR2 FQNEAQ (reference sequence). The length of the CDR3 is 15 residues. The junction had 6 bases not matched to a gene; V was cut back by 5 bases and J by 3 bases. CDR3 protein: CASSRTGGFLYEQYF. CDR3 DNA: TGTGCCAGCAGCAGGACAGGGGGCTTTCTCTACGAGCAGTACTTC.

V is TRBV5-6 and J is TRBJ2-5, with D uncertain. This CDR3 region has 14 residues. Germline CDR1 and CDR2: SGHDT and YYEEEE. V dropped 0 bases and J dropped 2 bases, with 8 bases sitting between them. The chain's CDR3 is CASSLGSVQETQYF. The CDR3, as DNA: TGTGCCAGCAGCTTGGGTTCAGTACAAGAGACCCAGTACTTC. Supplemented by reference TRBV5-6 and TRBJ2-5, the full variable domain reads DAGVTQSPTHLIKTRGQQVTLRCSPKSGHDTVSWYQQALGQGPQFIFQYYEEEERQRGNFPDRFSGHQFPNYSSELNVNALLLGDSALYLCASSLGSVQETQYFGPGTRLLVL.

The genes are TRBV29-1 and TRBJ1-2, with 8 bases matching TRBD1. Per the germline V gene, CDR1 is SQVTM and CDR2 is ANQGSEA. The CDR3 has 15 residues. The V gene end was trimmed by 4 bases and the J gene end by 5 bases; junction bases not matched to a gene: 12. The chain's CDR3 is CSVVARGQGAYGYTF. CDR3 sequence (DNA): TGCAGCGTTGTTGCGAGGGGGCAGGGGGCGTATGGCTACACCTTC.

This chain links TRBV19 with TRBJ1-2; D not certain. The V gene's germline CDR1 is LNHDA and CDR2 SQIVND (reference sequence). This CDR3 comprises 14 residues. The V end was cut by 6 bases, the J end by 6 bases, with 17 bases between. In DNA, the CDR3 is TGTGCCAGTAGCGCGGCGGCGGGAGCACATGGCTACACCTTC. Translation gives CASSAAAGAHGYTF.